This TCR beta chain stems from a study of T cells in Graves' hyperthyroidism and ophthalmopathy. Study results and caveats: The blood repertoire included most of the expanded thyroid clonotypes above 0.001.

This clonotype was seen many times. Its antigen is unknown. Orbital computed tomography, thyroid ultrasound, serum thyroxine and TRAb, and clinical symptoms together informed the diagnoses. What was amplified from RNA transcripts were TCR beta CDR3 regions. The TCR CDR3 was amplified in a first-round RT-PCR using the HTBI primer set. TCRdb called the multiplex PCR reads again in MiXCR, with one record for every CDR3 protein. There are about 460,000 distinct CDR3 sequences in the sample; around a fifth occur only once, and approximately 49% lies in the top ten. Trimming cost V 2 bases and J 7 bases, with 12 bases left between them. The CDR3 contains 13 residues.

V usage is TRBV12-3 or TRBV12-4 and J usage is TRBJ2-7, with D unclear. This clonotype was obtained from a woman in her 70s with Graves' ophthalmopathy. The sequencing sample was made of blood. The DNA of the CDR3 is TGTGCCAGCAGTTTAAGAAGGGCAGGTGAGCAGTACTTC. It codes for CASSLRRAGEQYF.